This paragraph reports one T cell receptor beta chain. Its cognate antigen is unknown. Assay used: immunoSEQ multiplex PCR; TCRdb lists only in-frame clones, some missing. Of hundreds of thousands of clones in the sample, 75% to 95% were seen once. The source of the sample is a study of Ad26.COV2.S vaccination and SARS-CoV-2 variants. Across the whole study: Donor joined the COV1001 Ad26.COV2.S trial arm.

Overall study findings and caveats: The analyses of TCR breadth and depth may have understated the size of total T cell responses. Vaccinees and placebo recipients showed similar non-spike TCR breadth.

This CDR3 is 17 amino acids long. The germline V gene has CDR1 LGHNA and CDR2 YSLEER. V was clipped by 3 bases and J by 0 bases; unmatched bases: 7. Treatment denoted: approximately 18 received Ad26.COV2.S at low or high dose, single or two shots; roughly 5 received placebo; per-sample allocation not given. After the first vaccine or placebo injection, samples were drawn on day 63. As its vector, the vaccine had Ad26, which expressed Wuhan-strain SARS-CoV-2 spike. The receptor was isolated from a person aged 18-60 years who received the Ad26.COV2.S COVID-19 vaccine or a placebo. This specimen was peripheral blood, taken in a trial of Ad26.COV2.S vaccine versus placebo. This sequence joins TRBV4-3 and TRBJ2-1; TRBD1 matches at 8 bases. The CDR3 DNA reads TGCGCCAGCAGCCAGGGGGACAGGAGATACTCCTACAATGAGCAGTTCTTC. Translated, it gives CASSQGDRRYSYNEQFF.